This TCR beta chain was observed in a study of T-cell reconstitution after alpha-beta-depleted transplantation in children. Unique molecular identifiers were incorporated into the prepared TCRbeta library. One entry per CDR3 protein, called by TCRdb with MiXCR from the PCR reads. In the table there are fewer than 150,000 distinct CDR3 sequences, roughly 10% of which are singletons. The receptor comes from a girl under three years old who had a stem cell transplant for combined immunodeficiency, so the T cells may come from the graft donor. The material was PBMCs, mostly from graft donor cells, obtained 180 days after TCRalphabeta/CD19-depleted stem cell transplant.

The CDR3 spells CASSSRTGEGSYEQYF. The CDR3 nucleotides are TGTGCCAGCAGTTCAAGGACAGGGGAGGGCTCCTACGAGCAGTACTTC. The rearrangement joins TRBV12-3 or TRBV12-4 to TRBJ2-7, with 9 nucleotides matching TRBD1. There are 16 residues in the CDR3. V dropped 4 bases and J dropped 0; count of bases not matched to a gene: 7.